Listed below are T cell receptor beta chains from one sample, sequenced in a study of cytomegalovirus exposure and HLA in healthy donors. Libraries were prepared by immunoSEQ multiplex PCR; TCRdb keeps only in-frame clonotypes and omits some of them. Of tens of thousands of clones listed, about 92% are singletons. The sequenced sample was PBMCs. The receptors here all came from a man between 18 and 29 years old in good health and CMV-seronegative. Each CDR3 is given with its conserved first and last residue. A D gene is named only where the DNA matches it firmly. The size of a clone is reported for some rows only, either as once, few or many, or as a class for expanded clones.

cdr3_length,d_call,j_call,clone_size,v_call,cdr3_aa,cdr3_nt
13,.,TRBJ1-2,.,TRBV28,CASSRRTNYGYTF,TGTGCCAGCAGCCGCAGGACTAACTATGGCTACACCTTC
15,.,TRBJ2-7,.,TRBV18,CASSPGRTSTYEQYF,TGTGCCAGTTCACCGGGCAGGACATCCACCTACGAGCAGTACTTC
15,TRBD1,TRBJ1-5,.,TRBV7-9,CASSPGDSNNQPQHF,TGTGCCAGCAGCCCTGGGGACAGTAACAATCAGCCCCAGCATTTT
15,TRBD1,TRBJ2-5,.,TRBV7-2,CASSLVGTGEETQYF,TGTGCCAGCAGCTTAGTAGGGACAGGGGAAGAGACCCAGTACTTC
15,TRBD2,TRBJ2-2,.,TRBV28,CASSLLSSGTGELFF,TGTGCCAGCAGTTTACTGTCTAGCGGGACCGGGGAGCTGTTTTTT
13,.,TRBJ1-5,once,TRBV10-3,CAIRAGVGQPQHF,TGTGCCATCCGGGCAGGGGTAGGACAGCCCCAGCATTTT
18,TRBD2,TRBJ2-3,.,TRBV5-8,CASSSLAGGPTGADTQYF,TGTGCCAGCAGCTCACTAGCGGGAGGCCCTACTGGCGCAGATACGCAGTATTTT
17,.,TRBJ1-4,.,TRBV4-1,CASSLFGLSATNEKLFF,TGCGCCAGCTCCCTATTCGGACTCAGCGCAACTAATGAAAAACTGTTTTTT
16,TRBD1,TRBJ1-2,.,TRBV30,CAWSPGQVSSDYGYTF,TGTGCCTGGAGCCCCGGACAGGTTTCGTCAGACTATGGCTACACCTTC
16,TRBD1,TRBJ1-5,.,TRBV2,CASSHSDRGYNQPQHF,TGTGCCAGCAGTCACTCGGACAGGGGGTACAATCAGCCCCAGCATTTT
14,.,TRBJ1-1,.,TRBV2,CASSTIGRNTEAFF,TGTGCCAGCAGCACAATTGGGAGGAACACTGAAGCTTTCTTT
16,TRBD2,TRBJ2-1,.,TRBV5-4,CASSLGSSGSYNEQFF,TGTGCCAGCAGCTTGGGCTCTAGCGGGAGCTACAATGAGCAGTTCTTC
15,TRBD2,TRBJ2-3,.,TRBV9,CASSVGGLAGHTQYF,TGTGCCAGCAGCGTAGGGGGACTAGCGGGACATACGCAGTATTTT
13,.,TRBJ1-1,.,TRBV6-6,CASYQGMNTEAFF,TGTGCCAGCTATCAGGGCATGAACACTGAAGCTTTCTTT
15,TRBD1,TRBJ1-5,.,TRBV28,CASSAWTGSFQPQHF,TGTGCCAGCAGCGCCTGGACAGGTTCTTTTCAGCCCCAGCATTTT
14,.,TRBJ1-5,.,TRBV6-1,CATQSTRVNQPQHF,TGTGCCACCCAAAGTACCCGGGTTAATCAGCCCCAGCATTTT
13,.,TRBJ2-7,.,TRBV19,CASTQDNSYEQYF,TGTGCCAGTACTCAGGACAACTCCTACGAGCAGTACTTC
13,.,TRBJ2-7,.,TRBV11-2,CASSFGQGHEQYF,TGTGCCAGCAGCTTTGGGCAGGGTCACGAGCAGTACTTC
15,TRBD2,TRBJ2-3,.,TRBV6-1,CASTDLAGPPDTQYF,TGTGCCAGCACCGACCTAGCGGGGCCCCCAGATACGCAGTATTTT
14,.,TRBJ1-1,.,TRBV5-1,CASSPGTGGTEAFF,TGCGCCAGCAGCCCCGGGACTGGAGGGACTGAAGCTTTCTTT
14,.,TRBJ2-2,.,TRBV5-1,CASNRGTNTGELFF,TGCGCCAGCAATAGGGGCACGAACACCGGGGAGCTGTTTTTT
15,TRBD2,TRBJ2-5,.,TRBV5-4,CASSPSGRGEETQYF,TGTGCCAGCAGCCCTAGCGGGAGAGGGGAAGAGACCCAGTACTTC
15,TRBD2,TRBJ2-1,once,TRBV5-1,CASSLVAGGYNEQFF,TGCGCCAGCAGCTTGGTGGCGGGAGGCTACAATGAGCAGTTCTTC
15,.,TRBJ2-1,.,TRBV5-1,CASSLDERVPNEQFF,TGCGCCAGCAGCTTGGATGAGCGGGTACCTAATGAGCAGTTCTTC
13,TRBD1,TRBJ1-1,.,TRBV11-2,CASSRTGDTEAFF,TGTGCCAGCAGCCGAACAGGGGACACTGAAGCTTTCTTT
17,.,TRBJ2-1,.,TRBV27,CASSYSTRNIKDNEQFF,TGTGCCAGCAGTTACTCGACTAGGAATATCAAGGACAATGAGCAGTTCTTC
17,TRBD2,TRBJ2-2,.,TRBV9,CASSGTSGTMNTGELFF,TGTGCCAGCAGCGGAACCTCCGGGACTATGAACACCGGGGAGCTGTTTTTT
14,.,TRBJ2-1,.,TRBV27,CASSPSSPYNEQFF,TGTGCCAGCAGCCCTAGCTCCCCCTACAATGAGCAGTTCTTC
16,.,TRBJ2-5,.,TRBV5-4,CASSFSPAGRWETQYF,TGTGCCAGCAGCTTTAGCCCAGCGGGTAGATGGGAGACCCAGTACTTC
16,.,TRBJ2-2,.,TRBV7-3,CASSLQGSGNTGELFF,TGTGCCAGCAGCCTGCAGGGTAGCGGGAACACCGGGGAGCTGTTTTTT
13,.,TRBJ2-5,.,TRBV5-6,CASSFRGFETQYF,TGTGCCAGCAGCTTTCGCGGATTCGAGACCCAGTACTTC
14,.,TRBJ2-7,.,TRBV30,CAWSTAFREDEQYF,TGTGCCTGGAGCACGGCGTTTAGGGAGGACGAGCAGTACTTC
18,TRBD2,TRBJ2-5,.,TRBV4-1,CASSPLNLGLAGGETQYF,TGCGCCAGCAGCCCGTTAAACCTGGGACTAGCGGGAGGGGAGACCCAGTACTTC
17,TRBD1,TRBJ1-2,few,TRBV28,CASNPAGTGDWNYGYTF,TGTGCCAGCAACCCCGCCGGGACAGGGGATTGGAACTATGGCTACACCTTC
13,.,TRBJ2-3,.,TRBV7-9,CASSVWSLRTQYF,TGTGCCAGCAGCGTTTGGAGCCTCCGTACGCAGTATTTT
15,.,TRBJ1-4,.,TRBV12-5,CASGQVGGSYEKLFF,TGTGCTAGTGGTCAAGTAGGAGGGTCTTATGAAAAACTGTTTTTT
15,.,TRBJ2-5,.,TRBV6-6,CASSPGTDSQGTQYF,TGTGCCAGCAGCCCCGGGACGGATTCACAGGGGACCCAGTACTTC
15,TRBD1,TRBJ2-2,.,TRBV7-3,CASSLSGGGAGELFF,TGTGCCAGCAGCTTATCAGGGGGCGGTGCCGGGGAGCTGTTTTTT
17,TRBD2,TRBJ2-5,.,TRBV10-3,CAISSLGTSGRSETQYF,TGTGCCATCAGCTCCTTGGGGACTAGCGGAAGGTCGGAGACCCAGTACTTC
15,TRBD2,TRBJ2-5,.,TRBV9,CASSASGSGSETQYF,TGTGCCAGCAGTGCTAGCGGGAGTGGTTCGGAGACCCAGTACTTC